This T cell receptor beta chain was found in a study of cytomegalovirus exposure and HLA in healthy donors. Study outcomes and limitations: Later findings reportedly placed an Asian-associated ancestry cluster below the roughly 690-donor mean for N-insertions. Later genetic work tied a missense DCLRE1C variant to beta-chain V and J trimming. Researchers counted roughly 150 TCR beta chains as cytomegalovirus-associated.

The PCR employed 60 Vbeta primers together with 13 Jbeta primers. Clones were read by immunoSEQ multiplex PCR, and TCRdb kept only the in-frame ones, dropping some. The table lists 180,000 or so clones, more than 80% of them singletons. The CDR3 extends over 16 amino acids. The V and J ends lost 1 base and 2 bases, in that order; junction bases with no gene match: 9. In germline, CDR1 is SGHDT, CDR2 YYEEEE. With respect to this clone: Its specificity is unknown.

The source material was PBMCs. The receptor's source is a woman between 18 and 30 years old in good health and CMV-seronegative. The chain uses TRBV5-6 and TRBJ2-7; TRBD1 matches 7 bases. CDR3 region: CASSLFPDRSTYEQYF. The CDR3 bases are TGTGCCAGCAGCTTGTTCCCGGACAGGAGTACCTACGAGCAGTACTTC.